This entry describes one T cell receptor (beta chain). Its antigen target is currently unknown. Within one base of it there is no much larger clone, and no base qualities were kept. The sample belongs to a study of blood T cell repertoires in COVID-19 (dated by TCRdb to about 2020). Describing the broader study: Samples covering the acute and convalescent phases of COVID-19 were provided by collaborators in the United States, Italy and Spain. The material from the prospective study consisted of cDNA or gDNA derived from T cells, B-cell-depleted T cells, or PBMCs. The sample metadata nearly always contained a de-identified subject ID, COVID-19 status, age in years and sex. Subjects who had been exposed to COVID-19, were actively infected with it, or had recovered from it provided the deeply sampled blood TCRbeta repertoires that made up the dataset. The repertoires were released in a freely available public database meant as a resource for research on the immune response to SARS-CoV-2. The samples were drawn from two sources: the first 160 participants of the ongoing ImmuneRACE study, and 1,254 subjects contributed by 6 global collaborators. HLA class I and class II types, where available, came from metadata supplied by the sample provider rather than from assay-based typing.

Trimmed from V: 4 bases; trimmed from J: 6 bases; junction bases lacking a gene match: 10. The CDR3 contains 15 residues, cysteine and phenylalanine counted. Just CDR3 DNA is preserved here, 45 bases in frame from base 1. The germline V gene (reference sequence) supplies CDR1 LGHDT and CDR2 YNNKEL. The immunoSEQ Assay, a bias-controlled multiplex PCR, was used to amplify TCRbeta CDR3 regions from genomic DNA. Per the original workflow: Within the assay, amplification of reference gene primers was used to estimate how many nucleated cells each sample contained. Sequence reads were collapsed and filtered to measure the absolute abundance of every unique TCRbeta CDR3 rearrangement. For each sample, productive Simpson clonality was calculated by taking the square root of Simpson's diversity index across productive rearrangements. Imported from immuneACCESS, the table was reduced by TCRdb to in-frame sequences with V and J called. These copies leave out some clones; in studies compared against another copy, an unresolved V gene accounts for under half, and the cause of the remainder is not known. The V and J calls and clone size were taken over from that table, and D and trimming were inferred from the DNA. For this sample the table gives about 150,000 clones, of which approximately 82% were detected only once. The ten largest clones take up 5.5% to 8% of the sample.

What the authors observed across the whole study: Clinical and demographic metadata were provided uncurated, with the amount varying by source and participant.

Whole blood was collected in K2EDTA tubes by collaborating institutions according to the institutions' own protocols. For TCRbeta analysis, collaborator samples were shipped as frozen whole blood, as isolated PBMCs, or as DNA extracted from either sample type. The sequence is built from TRBV3-1 (or the pseudogene TRBV3-2) and TRBJ2-7, and TRBD1 matches 9 of the central bases. Sequenced input: peripheral blood. The receptor was derived from a woman aged 45-65 years in a cohort sampled during active or convalescent COVID-19. Here is the DNA: TGTGCCAGCAGCCGAGGACAGGGGAAAGTGGGCGAGCAGTACTTC. This codes for CASSRGQGKVGEQYF.